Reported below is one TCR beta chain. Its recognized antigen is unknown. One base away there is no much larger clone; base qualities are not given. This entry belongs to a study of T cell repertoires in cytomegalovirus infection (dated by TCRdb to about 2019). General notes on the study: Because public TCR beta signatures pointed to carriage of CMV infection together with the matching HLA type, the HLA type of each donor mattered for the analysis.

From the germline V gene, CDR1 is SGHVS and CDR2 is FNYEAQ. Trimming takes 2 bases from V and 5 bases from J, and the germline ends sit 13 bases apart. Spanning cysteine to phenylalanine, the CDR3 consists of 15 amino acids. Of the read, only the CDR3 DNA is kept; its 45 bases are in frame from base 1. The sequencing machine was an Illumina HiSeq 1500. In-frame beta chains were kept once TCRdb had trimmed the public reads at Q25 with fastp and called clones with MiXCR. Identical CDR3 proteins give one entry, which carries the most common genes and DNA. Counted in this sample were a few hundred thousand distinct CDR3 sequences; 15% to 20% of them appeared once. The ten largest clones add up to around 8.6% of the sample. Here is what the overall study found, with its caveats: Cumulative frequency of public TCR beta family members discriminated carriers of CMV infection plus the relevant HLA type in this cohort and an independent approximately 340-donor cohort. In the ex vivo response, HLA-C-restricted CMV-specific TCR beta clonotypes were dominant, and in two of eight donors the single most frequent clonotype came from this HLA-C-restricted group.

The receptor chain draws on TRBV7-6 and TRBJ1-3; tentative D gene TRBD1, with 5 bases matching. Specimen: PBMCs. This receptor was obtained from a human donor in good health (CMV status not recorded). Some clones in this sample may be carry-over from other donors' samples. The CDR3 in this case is CASSLLQGRRNTIYF. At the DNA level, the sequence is TGTGCCAGCAGCTTATTGCAGGGACGAAGAAACACCATATATTTT.